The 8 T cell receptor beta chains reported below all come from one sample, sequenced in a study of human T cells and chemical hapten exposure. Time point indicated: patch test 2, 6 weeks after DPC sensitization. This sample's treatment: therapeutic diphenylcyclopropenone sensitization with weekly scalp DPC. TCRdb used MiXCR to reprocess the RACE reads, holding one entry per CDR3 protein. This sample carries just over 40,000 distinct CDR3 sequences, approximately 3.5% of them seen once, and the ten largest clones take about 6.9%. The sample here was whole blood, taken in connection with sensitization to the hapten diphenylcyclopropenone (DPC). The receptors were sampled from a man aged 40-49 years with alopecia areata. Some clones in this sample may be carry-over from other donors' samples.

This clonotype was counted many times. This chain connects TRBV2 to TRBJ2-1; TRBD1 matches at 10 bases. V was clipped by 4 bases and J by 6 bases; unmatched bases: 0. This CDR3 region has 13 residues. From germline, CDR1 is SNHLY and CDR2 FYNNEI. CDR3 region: CASSGTGGNEQFF. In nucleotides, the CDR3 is TGTGCCAGCAGTGGGACAGGGGGCAATGAGCAGTTCTTC. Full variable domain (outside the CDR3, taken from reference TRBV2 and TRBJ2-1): EPEVTQTPSHQVTQMGQEVILRCVPISNHLYFYWYRQILGQKVEFLVSFYNNEISEKSEIFDDQFSVERPDGSNFTLKIRSTKLEDSAMYFCASSGTGGNEQFFGPGTRLTVL.

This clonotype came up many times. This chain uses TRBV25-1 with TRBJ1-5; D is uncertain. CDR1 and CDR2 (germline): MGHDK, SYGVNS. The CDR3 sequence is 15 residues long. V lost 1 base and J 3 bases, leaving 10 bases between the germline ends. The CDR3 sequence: CASSESGVYNQPQHF. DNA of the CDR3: TGTGCCAGCAGTGAATCTGGGGTATACAATCAGCCCCAGCATTTT.

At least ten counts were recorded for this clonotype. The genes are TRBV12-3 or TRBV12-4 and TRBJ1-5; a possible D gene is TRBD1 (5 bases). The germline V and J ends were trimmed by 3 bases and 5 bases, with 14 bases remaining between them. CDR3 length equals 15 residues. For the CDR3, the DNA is TGTGCCAGCAGTTTCTTGGGGGATTTGGATCAGCCCCAGCATTTT. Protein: CASSFLGDLDQPQHF.

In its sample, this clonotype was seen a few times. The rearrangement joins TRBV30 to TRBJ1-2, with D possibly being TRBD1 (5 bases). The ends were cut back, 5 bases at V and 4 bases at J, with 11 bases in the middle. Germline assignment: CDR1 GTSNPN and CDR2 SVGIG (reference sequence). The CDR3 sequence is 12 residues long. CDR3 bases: TGTGCCTGGTTAGATGACAGCTATGGCTACACCTTC. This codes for CAWLDDSYGYTF.

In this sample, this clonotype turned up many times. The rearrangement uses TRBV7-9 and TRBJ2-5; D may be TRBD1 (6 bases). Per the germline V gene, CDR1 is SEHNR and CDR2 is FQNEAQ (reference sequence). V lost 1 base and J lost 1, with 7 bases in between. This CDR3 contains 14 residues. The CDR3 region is CASSLGQVQETQYF. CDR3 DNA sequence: TGTGCCAGCAGCTTAGGACAGGTCCAAGAGACCCAGTACTTC. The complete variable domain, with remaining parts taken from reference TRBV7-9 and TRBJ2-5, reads DTGVSQNPRHKITKRGQNVTFRCDPISEHNRLYWYRQTLGQGPEFLTYFQNEAQLEKSRLLSDRFSAERPKGSFSTLEIQRTEQGDSAMYLCASSLGQVQETQYFGPGTRLLVL.

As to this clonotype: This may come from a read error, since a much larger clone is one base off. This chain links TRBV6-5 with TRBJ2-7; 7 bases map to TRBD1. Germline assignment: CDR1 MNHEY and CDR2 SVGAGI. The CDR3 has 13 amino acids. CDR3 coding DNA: TGTCCCAGCAGTGAACAGGGGCCCTACGAGCAGTACTTC. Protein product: CPSSEQGPYEQYF.

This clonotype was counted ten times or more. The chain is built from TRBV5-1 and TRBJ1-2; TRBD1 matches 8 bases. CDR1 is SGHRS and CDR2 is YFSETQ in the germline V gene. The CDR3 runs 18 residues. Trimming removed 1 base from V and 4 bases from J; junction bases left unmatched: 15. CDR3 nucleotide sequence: TGCGCCAGCAGCTTGTGGGCGACTGGACAGGGCAGAGGCTATGGCTACACCTTC. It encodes CASSLWATGQGRGYGYTF. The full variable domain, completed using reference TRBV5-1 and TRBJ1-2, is KAGVTQTPRYLIKTRGQQVTLSCSPISGHRSVSWYQQTPGQGLQFLFEYFSETQRNKGNFPGRFSGRQFSNSRSEMNVSTLELGDSALYLCASSLWATGQGRGYGYTFGSGTRLTVV.

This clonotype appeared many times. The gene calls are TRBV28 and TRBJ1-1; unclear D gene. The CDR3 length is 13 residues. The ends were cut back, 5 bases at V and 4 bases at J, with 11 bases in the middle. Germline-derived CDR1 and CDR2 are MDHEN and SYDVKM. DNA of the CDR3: TGTGCCAGCAGTCGAGACGGATCCACTGAAGCTTTCTTT. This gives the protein CASSRDGSTEAFF.